The 29 T cell receptor beta chains presented below share a single source sample, sequenced in a study of blood T cell repertoires in COVID-19. Profiling relied on immunoSEQ multiplex PCR, and the TCRdb table lists in-frame clones only, not all of them. The sample has 150,000 or so clones; about 80% are singletons. The sample taken for sequencing was PBMCs or T cells enriched from blood (not recorded which). The receptors stem from a woman aged 60-75 years who had recovered from COVID-19.

V usage is TRBV5-1 and J usage is TRBJ1-4; 7 nucleotides line up with TRBD1. Trimming removed 4 bases from V and 3 bases from J; junction bases left unmatched: 6. From germline, CDR1 is SGHRS and CDR2 YFSETQ. This CDR3 has 15 residues. CDR3 DNA sequence: TGCGCCAGCAGCGCCCGACAGGGTGCTAATGAAAAACTGTTTTTT. It specifies CASSARQGANEKLFF.

CDR3 region: CASSPGTGYRDNYGYTF. In nucleotides, the CDR3 is TGTGCCAGCAGCCCGGGGACAGGTTATCGGGACAACTATGGCTACACCTTC. The chain uses TRBV3-1 (or the pseudogene TRBV3-2) and TRBJ1-2; 8 nucleotides match TRBD1. The germline CDR1 and CDR2 sequences are LGHDT and YNNKEL (reference sequence). CDR3 length equals 17 residues. V trimming: 4 bases; J trimming: 2 bases; junction bases outside the gene matches: 12.

V usage is TRBV27 and J usage is TRBJ1-5, with D tentatively TRBD1 (5 bases). The CDR3 has 15 residues. The germline V gene encodes CDR1 MNHEY and CDR2 SMNVEV (reference sequence). The germline V and J ends were trimmed by 4 bases and 3 bases, with 13 bases remaining between them. The DNA for the CDR3 is TGTGCCAGCAGTTCGGCAGGGAGGAACAATCAGCCCCAGCATTTT. Its protein is CASSSAGRNNQPQHF.

The gene calls are TRBV4-2 and TRBJ1-3, with TRBD1 as a possible D gene (6 bases). V was clipped by 0 bases and J by 4 bases, with 10 bases between them. The germline V gene encodes CDR1 LGHNA and CDR2 YNFKEQ. There are 15 residues in the CDR3. As DNA, the CDR3 is TGTGCCAGCAGCCAAGATGGGACATACGGAAACACCATATATTTT. It yields the protein CASSQDGTYGNTIYF.

This chain uses TRBV19 with TRBJ1-1, with D perhaps TRBD1 (5 bases). Deletions cut 7 bases from V and 8 bases from J, with 20 bases between. The CDR3 is 14 amino acids. In germline, CDR1 is LNHDA, CDR2 SQIVND (reference sequence). The DNA for the CDR3 is TGTGCCAGTACCCTAAGGGGTCAGGGTCCCGAAGCTTTCTTT. Protein sequence: CASTLRGQGPEAFF. Together with reference TRBV19 and TRBJ1-1, the CDR3 gives the full variable domain: DGGITQSPKYLFRKEGQNVTLSCEQNLNHDAMYWYRQDPGQGLRLIYYSQIVNDFQKGDIAEGYSVSREKKESFPLTVTSAQKNPTAFYLCASTLRGQGPEAFFGQGTRLTVV.

This clone occurred a few times. The chain employs TRBV2 and TRBJ2-3, with 8 bases identical to TRBD2. CDR3 length equals 16 residues. Trimming at V came to 6 bases and at J to 4 bases, leaving 12 bases not matched to a gene. Germline values: CDR1 SNHLY, CDR2 FYNNEI. The CDR3: CASSLLRGGTSDTQYF. The DNA of the CDR3 is TGTGCCAGCAGCTTGCTACGGGGGGGCACGTCAGATACGCAGTATTTT.

The chain carries TRBV6-5 and TRBJ2-1; the match to TRBD2 covers 12 bases. Germline V lookup: CDR1 MNHEY, CDR2 SVGAGI. The CDR3 spans 14 residues. J lost 8 bases, V lost 2 bases, and 1 base had no gene match. Here the CDR3 reads CASSYRTSGDEQFF. The CDR3 nucleotides are TGTGCCAGCAGTTACCGGACTAGCGGGGATGAGCAGTTCTTC.

The rearrangement uses TRBV15 and TRBJ1-2; D unresolved. The germline V and J ends were trimmed by 3 bases and 3 bases, with 11 bases remaining between them. Germline V gene sequence: CDR1 LNHNV, CDR2 YYDKDF (reference sequence). This CDR3 is 14 amino acids long. CDR3 in amino acids: CATSRTNLDYGYTF. The CDR3 region has the DNA TGTGCCACCAGCAGGACTAACCTCGACTATGGCTACACCTTC.

The rearrangement uses TRBV6-1 and TRBJ2-5; D is possibly TRBD1 (6 bases). Per germline, CDR1 MNHNS and CDR2 SASEGT. The CDR3 loop spans 14 amino acids. V lost 2 bases and J 5 bases, leaving 12 bases between the germline ends. The CDR3 nucleotides read TGTGCCAGCAGTGAATTGTGGGGGCGGGAGACCCAGTACTTC. Translating it yields CASSELWGRETQYF.

This chain joins TRBV7-7 and TRBJ2-7; TRBD1 agrees at 9 bases. The CDR3 spans 14 residues. From germline, CDR1 is SSHAT and CDR2 FNYEAQ (reference sequence). V lost 5 bases to trimming and J lost 2 bases; unmatched junction nucleotides: 4. This chain's CDR3 is CASSAGTGTYEQYF. The CDR3 DNA reads TGTGCCAGCAGCGCCGGGACAGGGACCTACGAGCAGTACTTC.

This clone occurred a few times. The chain employs TRBV5-1 and TRBJ1-6, with a tentative D call TRBD1 (6 bases). The CDR3 covers 15 residues. Trimming took off 4 bases at V and 6 bases at J, with 14 bases between the two ends. The germline V gene encodes CDR1 SGHRS and CDR2 YFSETQ. For the CDR3, the DNA is TGCGCCAGCAGCCTATCCGACAGGCCTAATTCACCCCTCCACTTT. Translated, it gives CASSLSDRPNSPLHF. Variable domain in full (rest from reference TRBV5-1 and TRBJ1-6): KAGVTQTPRYLIKTRGQQVTLSCSPISGHRSVSWYQQTPGQGLQFLFEYFSETQRNKGNFPGRFSGRQFSNSRSEMNVSTLELGDSALYLCASSLSDRPNSPLHFGNGTRLTVT.

The chain combines TRBV4-1 with TRBJ2-7; tentatively, D is TRBD1 (5 bases). Per germline, CDR1 MGHRA and CDR2 YSYEKL. CDR3 length equals 14 residues. The ends were cut back, 4 bases at V and 4 bases at J, with 14 bases in the middle. CDR3 sequence (DNA): TGCGCCAGCAGCCCCTCAGACAGTAATTACGAGCAGTACTTC. This codes for CASSPSDSNYEQYF.

The V and J genes are TRBV24-1 and TRBJ2-3, with 8 bases matching TRBD1. This CDR3 is built from 15 residues. CDR1 is KGHDR, CDR2 SFDVKD, per germline. Trimming removed 1 base from V and 2 bases from J; junction bases left unmatched: 1. The CDR3 coding sequence is TGTGCCACCAGTGATTTACAGGGGGACACAGATACGCAGTATTTT. Translating it yields CATSDLQGDTDTQYF.

This clone was seen only a few times. The V call is TRBV24-1, the J call TRBJ2-3; possible D gene TRBD1, 5 bases. The CDR3 has 17 amino acids. The ends were cut back, 3 bases at V and 0 bases at J, with 15 bases in the middle. The germline V gene has CDR1 KGHDR and CDR2 SFDVKD. Here the CDR3 reads CATSDAPQETSTDTQYF. The CDR3 nucleotides read TGTGCCACCAGTGATGCCCCACAGGAGACTAGCACAGATACGCAGTATTTT.

This chain uses TRBV19 with TRBJ1-2; 7 nucleotides line up with TRBD1. The germline V gene encodes CDR1 LNHDA and CDR2 SQIVND (reference sequence). The CDR3 sequence is 13 residues long. V lost 9 bases and J lost 2; bases outside the gene matches: 6. The CDR3, as DNA: TGTGCCAGCTACGGGACAGCAAACTATGGCTACACCTTC. Translated: CASYGTANYGYTF.

The chain carries TRBV7-3 and TRBJ2-2, with D perhaps matching TRBD2 (5 bases). In germline, CDR1 is SGHTA, CDR2 FQGTGA. V lost 4 bases and J 6 bases, leaving 12 bases between the germline ends. There are 14 residues in the CDR3. CDR3 region: CASSSRGGAGELFF. As DNA, the CDR3 is TGTGCCAGCAGCTCCCGGGGTGGGGCCGGGGAGCTGTTTTTT.

A few counts support this clone. The chain is built from TRBV7-9 and TRBJ1-3; D gene unclear. Trimming took 5 bases from V and 4 from J, leaving 3 bases between them. Germline V CDR1 and CDR2: SEHNR, FQNEAQ (reference sequence). This CDR3 spans 11 amino acids. This CDR3 reads CASSAGNTIYF. Written as DNA, the CDR3 is TGTGCCAGCAGCGCGGGAAACACCATATATTTT. Full variable domain (rest looked up from reference TRBV7-9 and TRBJ1-3): DTGVSQNPRHKITKRGQNVTFRCDPISEHNRLYWYRQTLGQGPEFLTYFQNEAQLEKSRLLSDRFSAERPKGSFSTLEIQRTEQGDSAMYLCASSAGNTIYFGEGSWLTVV.

V is TRBV18 and J is TRBJ2-3; D remains ambiguous. This CDR3 is built from 13 residues. Trimming took 2 bases from V and 2 from J, leaving 5 bases between them. Germline V gives CDR1 KGHSH, CDR2 LQKENI. This CDR3 is CASSPGPTDTQYF. The DNA of the CDR3 is TGTGCCAGCTCACCAGGGCCCACAGATACGCAGTATTTT.

V is TRBV9 and J is TRBJ1-6, with 9 positions matching TRBD1. The CDR3 covers 15 residues. V dropped 0 bases and J dropped 5; count of bases not matched to a gene: 0. Germline assignment: CDR1 SGDLS and CDR2 YYNGEE. Here the CDR3 DNA reads TGTGCCAGCAGCGTAGGGACAGGGGATAATTCACCCCTCCACTTT. Translating gives CASSVGTGDNSPLHF.

This chain links TRBV2 with TRBJ1-2; 7 bases are shared with TRBD1. CDR1 and CDR2 (germline): SNHLY, FYNNEI. The CDR3 is 14 amino acids. Trimming at V came to 4 bases and at J to 5 bases, leaving 7 bases not matched to a gene. CDR3 in amino acids: CASSGSGTEYGYTF. CDR3 DNA: TGTGCCAGCAGTGGATCCGGGACAGAGTATGGCTACACCTTC.

This clone was detected once. This chain links TRBV14 with TRBJ1-1; tentatively, D is TRBD1 (5 bases). CDR1 SGHDN and CDR2 FVKESK come from the germline V gene. The CDR3 consists of 15 residues. Trimming pared 5 bases from V and 3 bases from J, leaving 16 bases between. CDR3: CASSISGRRDTEAFF. The DNA of the CDR3 is TGTGCCAGCAGCATTTCAGGGAGGCGGGACACTGAAGCTTTCTTT.

Details on this clone: This may be a read error: a much more frequent sequence differs by one nucleotide. V is TRBV11-2 and J is TRBJ2-3; 10 nucleotides match TRBD2. Germline V CDR1 and CDR2: SGHAT, FQNNGV. After removal of 3 bases from V and 2 bases from J, the junction contained 2 bases not matched to a gene. This CDR3 spans 15 amino acids. The CDR3 coding sequence is TGTGCCAGCAGCTTCCTAGCGGGGGCCACAGATACGCAGTATTTT. Encoded protein: CASSFLAGATDTQYF.

This chain joins TRBV18 and TRBJ2-7, with TRBD1 matching 8 bases. The J segment lost 3 bases and the V segment lost 4 bases, leaving 8 bases of the junction unmatched. The germline V gene encodes CDR1 KGHSH and CDR2 LQKENI. CDR3 size: 15 residues. The CDR3 coding sequence is TGTGCCAGCTCACAGGCGGACAGGGCTATCTACGAGCAGTACTTC. It translates to CASSQADRAIYEQYF. Drawing the rest from reference TRBV18 and TRBJ2-7, the complete variable domain is NAGVMQNPRHLVRRRGQEARLRCSPMKGHSHVYWYRQLPEEGLKFMVYLQKENIIDESGMPKERFSAEFPKEGPSILRIQQVVRGDSAAYFCASSQADRAIYEQYFGPGTRLTVT.

The sample holds one count of this clone. This chain uses TRBV5-1 with TRBJ2-7; 7 nucleotides agree with TRBD1. V trimming: 4 bases; J trimming: 4 bases; junction bases outside the gene matches: 8. The CDR3 spans 14 residues. The germline CDR1 and CDR2 sequences are SGHRS and YFSETQ. CDR3 region: CASSPRDRQYEQYF. CDR3 in DNA: TGCGCCAGCAGCCCCCGGGACAGACAGTACGAGCAGTACTTC.

The chain recombines TRBV2 with TRBJ1-3; no firm D call. The CDR3 covers 10 residues. CDR1 is SNHLY, CDR2 FYNNEI, per germline. V was shortened by 5 bases and J by 8 bases, with 4 bases between the two germline ends. The CDR3 DNA follows: TGTGCCAGCAGTACGGACACCATATATTTT. Amino acid sequence: CASSTDTIYF.

The J gene is TRBJ1-1, the V gene TRBV27; D perhaps matches TRBD1 (5 bases). The V gene's germline CDR1 is MNHEY and CDR2 SMNVEV (reference sequence). V lost 8 bases to trimming and J lost 0 bases, with 7 bases between them. The CDR3 has 12 amino acids. CDR3 residues: CASGTLNTEAFF. The DNA for the CDR3 is TGTGCCAGCGGGACTTTGAACACTGAAGCTTTCTTT.

This clone was counted once. The rearrangement links TRBV10-1 to TRBJ1-5, with D unresolved. The CDR3 is 14 residues long. Trimming pared 8 bases from V and 6 bases from J, leaving 17 bases between. Looked up from germline, CDR1 is WNHNN and CDR2 is SYGVQD (reference sequence). Here the CDR3 reads CASLREHLPQPQHF. DNA of the CDR3: TGCGCCAGCCTGAGGGAACATCTCCCTCAGCCCCAGCATTTT.

The chain couples TRBV27 to TRBJ2-7; 7 bases align to TRBD1. This CDR3 region has 14 residues. J was trimmed by 5 bases and V by 3 bases; bases with no gene match: 7. The germline gives CDR1 MNHEY, CDR2 SMNVEV (reference sequence). CDR3 residues: CASSFSRGPHEQYF. CDR3 nucleotide sequence: TGTGCCAGCAGTTTTTCGAGGGGGCCCCACGAGCAGTACTTC.

Only one count was recorded for this clone. The chain uses TRBV10-1 and TRBJ2-1, with TRBD2 identical over 11 bases. Looked up from germline, CDR1 is WNHNN and CDR2 is SYGVQD (reference sequence). V gave up 9 bases and J gave up 1 base; unmatched junction bases: 2. The CDR3 is 14 amino acids. CDR3 in amino acids: CARGLAGSYNEQFF. The CDR3 DNA reads as TGCGCCAGAGGACTAGCGGGTTCCTACAATGAGCAGTTCTTC.